This TCR beta chain emerged from a study of blood T cell repertoires in COVID-19. Sequenced by immunoSEQ multiplex PCR; TCRdb stores in-frame clones only, minus some. The repertoire has 430,000 or so clones, around 90% of them found once; the top ten carry 0.8% to 0.9%. Trimming shortened V by 8 bases and J by 1 base, and 11 bases separated the two germline ends. The CDR3 consists of 13 residues. Germline CDR1 MNHEY, CDR2 SMNVEV (reference sequence). This clonotype was obtained from a man aged 18 to 29 with COVID-19, enrolled during active disease. The V call is TRBV27, the J call TRBJ1-1, with D perhaps matching TRBD1 (5 bases). What was sequenced was peripheral blood. CDR3 in amino acids: CASGLTANTEAFF. CDR3 nucleotide sequence: TGTGCCAGCGGCTTGACAGCGAACACTGAAGCTTTCTTT.